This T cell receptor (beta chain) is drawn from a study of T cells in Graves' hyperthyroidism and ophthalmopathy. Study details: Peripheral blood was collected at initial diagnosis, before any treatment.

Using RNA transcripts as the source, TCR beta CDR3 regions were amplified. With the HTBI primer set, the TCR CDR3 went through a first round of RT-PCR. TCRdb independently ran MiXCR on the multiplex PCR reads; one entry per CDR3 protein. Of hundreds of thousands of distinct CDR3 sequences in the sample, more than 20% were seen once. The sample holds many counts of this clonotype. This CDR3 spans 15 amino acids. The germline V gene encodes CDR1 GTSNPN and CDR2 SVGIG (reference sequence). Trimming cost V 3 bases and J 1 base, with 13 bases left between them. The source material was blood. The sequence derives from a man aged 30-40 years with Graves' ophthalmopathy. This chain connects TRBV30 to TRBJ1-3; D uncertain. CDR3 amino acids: CAWSAGVSSGNTIYF. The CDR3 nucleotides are TGTGCCTGGAGCGCTGGGGTATCGTCTGGAAACACCATATATTTT.